A selection of T cell receptor beta chains follows, all from one sample in a study of vaccination and CD4 T cells after COVID-19. Via MiXCR, TCRdb re-called the PCR reads, giving one row per CDR3 protein. The table shows about 21,000 distinct CDR3 sequences, with roughly 71% occurring only once. No antigen is known for these receptors. The specimen sequenced was CD4+ T cells from blood, cultured in vitro. The receptors were gathered from a human donor who had recovered from COVID-19. Both conserved end residues are part of each CDR3. The D gene is left open where the match is weak. For some rows the clone size is stated as once, few or many, or as a class when expanded; others skip it.

clone_size	d_call	v_call	j_call	cdr3_aa	cdr3_nt
NA	NA	TRBV7-9	TRBJ2-2	CASSLSGPWTGELFF	TGTGCCAGCAGCCTCTCTGGGCCGTGGACCGGGGAGCTGTTTTTT
NA	NA	TRBV7-8	TRBJ2-7	CASSLDRRYEQYF	TGTGCCAGCAGCTTGGATAGGCGCTACGAGCAGTACTTC
NA	NA	TRBV6-1	TRBJ1-1	CASRIQAFNTEAFF	TGTGCCAGCAGGATACAGGCGTTTAACACTGAAGCTTTCTTT
few	NA	TRBV28	TRBJ1-6	CASSGGNRGDSPLHF	TGTGCCAGCAGCGGCGGGAATCGTGGGGATTCACCCCTCCACTTT
NA	NA	TRBV27	TRBJ1-6	CASSSEQGISPLHF	TGTGCCAGCAGTTCTGAACAGGGTATTTCACCCCTCCACTTT
NA	TRBD1	TRBV7-3	TRBJ2-1	CASSLGQGHNEQFF	TGTGCCAGCAGCTTGGGACAGGGTCACAATGAGCAGTTCTTC
NA	NA	TRBV7-6	TRBJ2-2	CASSLARGGTGELFF	TGTGCCAGCAGCTTAGCTAGGGGAGGCACCGGGGAGCTGTTTTTT
NA	NA	TRBV7-7	TRBJ1-1	CASGPGRSSMNTEAFF	TGTGCTAGCGGCCCGGGGAGGAGCTCTATGAACACTGAAGCTTTCTTT
NA	NA	TRBV19	TRBJ2-6	CASTSRSGSGANVLTF	TGTGCCAGTACCTCCCGATCGGGCTCTGGGGCCAACGTCCTGACTTTC
NA	NA	TRBV20-1	TRBJ1-5	CSARGASNQPQHF	TGCAGTGCCCGAGGGGCCAGCAATCAGCCCCAGCATTTT
NA	TRBD1	TRBV24-1	TRBJ1-1	CATSDPPGTGGSEAFF	TGTGCCACCAGTGATCCGCCCGGGACAGGGGGCTCCGAAGCTTTCTTT
NA	TRBD2	TRBV11-3	TRBJ2-5	CASSLGLAGKTQYF	TGTGCCAGCAGCTTAGGCCTAGCGGGAAAGACCCAGTACTTC
NA	TRBD1	TRBV24-1	TRBJ1-2	CATSESGQLNYGYTF	TGTGCCACCAGTGAATCGGGACAGCTTAACTATGGCTACACCTTC
NA	NA	TRBV6-1	TRBJ2-3	CASRQKTVSPREYF	TGTGCCAGCAGACAGAAAACCGTCAGCCCCCGCGAGTATTTT
NA	NA	TRBV28	TRBJ1-5	CASSLDSYQPQHF	TGTGCCAGCAGTCTGGACAGTTATCAGCCCCAGCATTTT
NA	TRBD1	TRBV29-1	TRBJ2-5	CSVTQQGRETQYF	TGCAGCGTCACTCAACAGGGGAGAGAGACCCAGTACTTC
NA	TRBD1	TRBV6-1	TRBJ1-1	CASSNNKGAAEAFF	TGTGCCAGCAGTAATAATAAGGGGGCGGCTGAAGCTTTCTTT
NA	NA	TRBV6-5	TRBJ1-6	CASSYLASRSPLHF	TGTGCCAGCAGTTACTTGGCCAGTAGGTCACCCCTCCACTTT
NA	TRBD1	TRBV7-8	TRBJ1-1	CASSLGNRGTEAFF	TGTGCCAGCAGCTTAGGAAACAGGGGCACTGAAGCTTTCTTT
few	NA	TRBV21-1	TRBJ1-5	CASSKGGCQPQHF	TGTGCCAGCAGCAAAGGGGGTTGTCAGCCCCAGCATTTT